The clone carrying this TCR beta chain was recorded once. Its antigen is not identified. The data stem from a study of cytomegalovirus exposure and HLA in healthy donors. Background on the study: Earlier findings included 117 million unique TCR beta sequences obtained from 150 million to 200 million T cells.

Per germline, CDR1 SEHNR and CDR2 FQNEAQ (reference sequence). This CDR3 has 14 residues. V dropped 6 bases and J dropped 0; count of bases not matched to a gene: 2. PCR employed 60 Vbeta and 13 Jbeta primers. Sequencing was performed with immunoSEQ multiplex PCR; in TCRdb, only in-frame clones are kept and a portion is missing. The sample shows 150,000 to 200,000 clones, 80% of them seen only once. Findings of the study overall: In presence/absence analyses, roughly uniform sequencing depth across donors was assumed. Through in vitro validation, a few CMV-associated chains were shown to be specific for CMV antigens. Some V segments (TRBV6-2 and TRBV6-3 among them) were excluded as indistinguishable.

Sequenced material: PBMCs. The TCR originated in a woman between 35 and 50 years old in good health and CMV-seronegative. This chain uses TRBV7-9 with TRBJ2-1; TRBD2 matches at 7 bases. The CDR3: CASRASGSYNEQFF. Written as DNA, the CDR3 is TGTGCCAGCAGGGCTAGCGGCTCCTACAATGAGCAGTTCTTC.